The clone carrying this T cell receptor beta chain has more than one count but fewer than ten. This entry comes from a study of shared clonotypes between healthy human individuals. This table comes from immunoSEQ multiplex PCR, and its TCRdb copy is limited to in-frame clones, with some not included. The sample shows a few hundred thousand clones, 79% of them seen only once. This TCR was recovered from a woman in her thirties or forties in good health. Some clones in this sample may be carry-over from other donors' samples. Material: PBMCs.

CDR3 loop: CASSPRGGDGYNEQFF. The CDR3 DNA sequence: TGTGCCAGCAGCCCCAGGGGGGGGGACGGGTACAATGAGCAGTTCTTC. J is TRBJ2-1 and V is TRBV7-3, with D possibly called TRBD1 or TRBD2 (7 bases each). The CDR3 has 16 amino acids. V lost 5 bases and J 4 bases, leaving 18 bases between the germline ends. From germline, CDR1 is SGHTA and CDR2 FQGTGA.